This T cell receptor beta chain derives from a study of shared clonotypes between healthy human individuals. This clone was counted between two and nine times. The germline gives CDR1 MDHEN, CDR2 SYDVKM. With V trimmed by 2 bases and J by 6 bases, 10 bases remained unmatched. This CDR3 comprises 17 residues. The data were produced by immunoSEQ multiplex PCR, yet TCRdb's version contains in-frame clones alone and is incomplete. This sample carries about 1.1 million clones, roughly 80% of them seen once, and the ten largest clones take roughly 0.83%. V and J are TRBV28 and TRBJ2-1, with TRBD2 identical over 10 bases. Input material: memory CD4+ T cells from PBMCs. Noted subset: CD45RA-negative fraction. The receptor was derived from a man between 18 and 35 years old in good health. Some clones in this sample may be carry-over from other donors' samples. CDR3 sequence reads: CASSLKGPAGGSNEQFF. The CDR3 DNA is TGTGCCAGCAGTTTAAAGGGCCCAGCGGGAGGGTCCAATGAGCAGTTCTTC.